The rows below give T cell receptor beta chains drawn from one sample of a study of blood T cell repertoires in COVID-19. Only in-frame clones appear in the TCRdb table, and some are missing; sequencing was by immunoSEQ multiplex PCR. Of over 400,000 clones listed, more than 85% are singletons. Sequenced: PBMCs or T cells enriched from blood (not recorded which). Receptor source: a woman aged 60-75 years who had recovered from COVID-19. CDR3s include the opening cysteine and the closing phenylalanine or tryptophan. The order of the fields is J gene, clone size, V gene, D gene, CDR3 protein, CDR3 DNA. A D gene is named only where the DNA matches it firmly. Part of the rows lack a size; the others show once, few, many or a class for expanded clones.

>TRBJ1-5|.|TRBV7-4|TRBD1
CASRTGQGGELYQPQHF
TGTGCCAGCAGAACCGGACAGGGCGGGGAACTGTATCAGCCCCAGCATTTT
>TRBJ1-2|.|TRBV5-1|TRBD1
CASSWTGAAWDGYTF
TGCGCCAGCAGCTGGACAGGGGCCGCGTGGGATGGCTACACCTTC
>TRBJ1-1|.|TRBV5-1|.
CASSLGQPSPEAFF
TGCGCCAGCAGCTTGGGACAGCCCTCGCCCGAAGCTTTCTTT
>TRBJ2-5|once|TRBV29-1|.
CSVLGGERGETQYF
TGCAGCGTCCTAGGCGGGGAAAGAGGAGAGACCCAGTACTTC
>TRBJ1-6|.|TRBV6-1|TRBD1
CASSGGQSSYNSPLHF
TGTGCCAGCAGTGGGGGACAGAGCTCCTATAATTCACCCCTCCACTTT
>TRBJ2-2|.|TRBV5-4|TRBD1
CASSPRTGWDTGELFF
TGTGCCAGCAGCCCCCGGACAGGCTGGGACACCGGGGAGCTGTTTTTT
>TRBJ2-3|.|TRBV29-1|TRBD2
CSVEFSSGGRTDTQYF
TGCAGCGTTGAGTTTTCTAGCGGGGGCCGCACAGATACGCAGTATTTT
>TRBJ2-1|.|TRBV19|TRBD2
CASSTLGLAGGRNEQFF
TGTGCCAGTAGTACCTTGGGGCTAGCGGGGGGGAGAAATGAGCAGTTCTTC
>TRBJ2-3|.|TRBV27|.
CASSLRSTDTQYF
TGTGCCAGCAGTTTAAGGAGTACAGATACGCAGTATTTT
>TRBJ1-3|.|TRBV2|.
CASSATVSGNTIYF
TGTGCCAGCAGCGCAACAGTATCTGGAAACACCATATATTTT
>TRBJ2-5|.|TRBV18|.
CASSPDYETQYF
TGTGCCAGCTCACCCGACTACGAGACCCAGTACTTC
>TRBJ1-5|.|TRBV2|TRBD1
CASSGTGASNQPQHF
TGTGCCAGCAGTGGGACAGGGGCTAGCAATCAGCCCCAGCATTTT
>TRBJ1-3|.|TRBV5-1|TRBD1
CASSLGATGTGQNTIYF
TGCGCCAGCAGCTTGGGGGCAACCGGGACAGGACAAAACACCATATATTTT
>TRBJ2-7|once|TRBV6-5|.
CASSRTVGYEQYF
TGTGCCAGCAGCCGGACAGTAGGTTACGAGCAGTACTTC
>TRBJ1-1|.|TRBV27|.
CATWRGRGTEAFF
TGTGCCACCTGGCGGGGAAGGGGCACTGAAGCTTTCTTT
>TRBJ1-5|.|TRBV5-1|TRBD1
CASSRTGNQPQHF
TGCGCCAGCAGTCGGACAGGGAATCAGCCCCAGCATTTT
>TRBJ2-1|.|TRBV9|TRBD2
CASSVGSGGTSGEQFF
TGTGCCAGCAGCGTCGGCAGCGGGGGTACTTCGGGTGAGCAGTTCTTC
>TRBJ1-2|.|TRBV7-9|.
CASSLTMESEGNYGYTF
TGTGCCAGCAGCTTAACCATGGAGTCCGAGGGAAACTATGGCTACACCTTC